A selection of T cell receptor beta chains follows, all from one sample in a study of T cell changes during pregnancy in multiple sclerosis. The assay was immunoSEQ multiplex PCR, and TCRdb's table has in-frame clones only and misses some. In the table there are approximately 45,000 clones, around 90% of which are singletons. This material consisted of CD4+ T cells from peripheral blood mononuclear cells, taken in the first trimester of pregnancy. The source is a female donor with multiple sclerosis, enrolled in a pregnancy study. CDR3s include the opening cysteine and the closing phenylalanine or tryptophan. The order of the fields is J gene, D gene, V gene, CDR3 protein. D genes are given only for firm matches.

TRBJ2-3 | TRBD2 | TRBV5-6 | CASSFRTGGRRDTQYF
TRBJ2-7 | TRBD2 | TRBV28 | CASRYPSGPSSYEQYF
TRBJ2-1 | - | TRBV18 | CASSQSYGGAGNNEQFF
TRBJ2-3 | - | TRBV9 | CASSAGWRTDTQYF
TRBJ1-4 | TRBD1 | TRBV7-6 | CASSLNTGQGAKLFF
TRBJ2-6 | - | TRBV11-2 | CASKALSGANVLTF
TRBJ1-1 | TRBD1 | TRBV30 | CAWSVGTGGKEAFF
TRBJ2-7 | TRBD1 | TRBV25-1 | CASTSDRRPYEQYF
TRBJ2-3 | - | TRBV5-1 | CASSLLLGGDTQYF
TRBJ2-5 | - | TRBV28 | CASSLQGPGKVETQYF
TRBJ1-1 | TRBD1 | TRBV19 | CASRPDRGGAFF
TRBJ2-3 | TRBD2 | TRBV9 | CASSPTGTITDTQYF
TRBJ1-3 | - | TRBV4-1 | CASSQPSSHGGPGNTIYF
TRBJ2-1 | TRBD2 | TRBV5-6 | CASSLGGGYYNEQFF
TRBJ2-7 | TRBD2 | TRBV6-1 | CASGLWGSGSHEQYF
TRBJ1-2 | TRBD1 | TRBV5-6 | CASSWRTGEGHGYTF
TRBJ2-2 | TRBD1 | TRBV15 | CATSRGSDRETGELFF
TRBJ1-2 | - | TRBV19 | CAISEQPGGYTF
TRBJ1-2 | TRBD1 | TRBV5-1 | CASSLGGQGAYDYGYTF
TRBJ1-2 | - | TRBV7-8 | CASSSGTSNYGYTF
TRBJ2-1 | TRBD2 | TRBV4-3 | CASSQVQRELRNEQFF
TRBJ1-5 | TRBD1 | TRBV7-2 | CASSFTGGRPQHF
TRBJ2-3 | TRBD2 | TRBV2 | CADRTSGGTDTQYF